This T cell receptor (beta chain) is from a study of blood T cell repertoires in COVID-19. Looking at the study overall: Spain, Italy and the United States supplied samples that represented acute and convalescent COVID-19.

Looked up from germline, CDR1 is SGHNT and CDR2 is YYREEE (reference sequence). With 5 bases removed from V and 6 bases from J, the gap between germline ends came to 11 bases. The CDR3 is made up of 13 amino acids. Authors' analysis steps: Amplification from reference gene primers served as the basis for estimated nucleated cell counts. Repertoires were generated with immunoSEQ multiplex PCR, while TCRdb's copy carries only in-frame clones and drops some. The V and J calls and clone size are taken from that table; D and trimming were inferred from the DNA. The data contain about 190,000 clones, approximately 90% of them singletons.

The sequence was collected from a man aged 45 to 65 with acute or convalescent COVID-19. The chain has TRBV5-4 and TRBJ2-2, with a tentative D call TRBD1 (5 bases). Input material: peripheral blood. CDR3 sequence (DNA): TGTGCCAGCAGTTTTCAGGGTTCCGGGGAGCTGTTTTTT. This gives the protein CASSFQGSGELFF.